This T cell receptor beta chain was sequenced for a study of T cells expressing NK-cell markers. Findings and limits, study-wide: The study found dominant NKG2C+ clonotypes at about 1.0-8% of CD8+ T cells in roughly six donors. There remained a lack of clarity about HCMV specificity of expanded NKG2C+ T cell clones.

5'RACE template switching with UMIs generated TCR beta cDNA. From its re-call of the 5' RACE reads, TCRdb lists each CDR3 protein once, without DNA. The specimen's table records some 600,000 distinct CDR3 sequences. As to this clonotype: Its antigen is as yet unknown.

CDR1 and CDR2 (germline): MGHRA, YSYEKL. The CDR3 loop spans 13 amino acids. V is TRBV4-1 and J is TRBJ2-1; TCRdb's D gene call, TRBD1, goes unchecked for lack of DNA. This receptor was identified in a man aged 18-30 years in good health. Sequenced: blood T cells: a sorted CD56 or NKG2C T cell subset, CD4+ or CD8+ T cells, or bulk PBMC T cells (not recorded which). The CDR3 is CASSKGQGNEQFF.